This T cell receptor (beta chain) was sequenced in a study of T cell repertoires in cytomegalovirus infection. Study-wide context: A matching HLA type, together with CMV infection, was signaled by public TCR beta signatures. General study findings and limits: Accumulated public TCR beta family frequency recognized individuals carrying CMV together with the relevant HLA. There were HLA-C-restricted CMV-specific TCR beta clonotypes dominating the ex vivo response.

TCRdb re-derived calls from the reads in MiXCR, one entry per CDR3 protein. This sample carries fewer than 550,000 distinct CDR3 sequences, around a quarter of them seen once, and the ten largest clones take under 15%. Regarding this clonotype: The antigen remains undetermined.

CDR3 length: 16 amino acids. V was shortened by 3 bases and J by 4 bases, with 18 bases between the two germline ends. CDR1 and CDR2 (germline): LGHDT, YNNKEL (reference sequence). The clonotype originates from a human donor in good health (CMV status not recorded). Some clones in this sample may be carry-over from other donors' samples. The sample taken for sequencing was PBMCs. This chain links TRBV3-1 with TRBJ2-5, with D perhaps matching TRBD2 (5 bases). The CDR3 DNA reads as TGTGCCAGCAGCCAGGGAGACTCCTTATGGGTAGAGACCCAGTACTTC. Its protein product is CASSQGDSLWVETQYF.